The entry below gives a single T cell receptor (beta chain) sequence along with its context. Its specificity is unknown. The protocol was immunoSEQ multiplex PCR, while the TCRdb copy is restricted to in-frame clones and leaves out a portion. The sample has some 43,000 clones, about 90% seen once; the top ten hold 2% to 2.5%. These data are taken from a study of T cells after posttransplantation cyclophosphamide. Between the trimmed V and J ends, which lost 0 bases and 5 bases, there was a span of 14 bases. In germline, CDR1 is SGHDT, CDR2 YYEEEE. This CDR3 has 15 amino acids. Busulfan-fludarabine conditioning, marrow transplant, and cyclophosphamide on days +3 and +4 were administered. Study results and limitations: Recipient CMV seropositivity and CMV reactivation strongly tracked TRB clonality. Tissue-infiltrating T cells from skin or gut overlapped little with blood T cells.

The rearrangement joins TRBV5-6 to TRBJ1-1, with D tentatively TRBD1 (6 bases). The sample consisted of PBMCs, taken about 64 days after allogeneic stem cell transplant with posttransplant cyclophosphamide. The origin of this receptor is a male patient in his sixties who received an allogeneic stem cell transplant from a related donor and was CMV-positive. These T cells may partly come from the graft donor. This CDR3 is CASSLAVQGRTEAFF. CDR3 in DNA: TGTGCCAGCAGCTTGGCCGTGCAGGGGAGAACTGAAGCTTTCTTT.